This T cell receptor beta chain was sequenced in a study of blood T cell repertoires in COVID-19 (dated by TCRdb to about 2020). General notes on the study: Collaborator samples came from the United States, Italy and Spain and covered acute and convalescent phases of COVID-19. The material from the prospective study consisted of cDNA or gDNA derived from T cells, B-cell-depleted T cells, or PBMCs. Subjects who had been exposed to COVID-19, were actively infected with it, or had recovered from it provided the deeply sampled blood TCRbeta repertoires that made up the dataset. The repertoires were released in a freely available public database meant as a resource for research on the immune response to SARS-CoV-2. The samples were drawn from two sources: the first 160 participants of the ongoing ImmuneRACE study, and 1,200 or so subjects contributed by 6 global collaborators. Sample metadata almost always included a de-identified subject ID, COVID-19 status, age in years and sex. HLA class I and class II types, where available, came from metadata supplied by the sample provider rather than from assay-based typing.

For this clone: The antigen it recognizes is unknown. The sample holds no much larger clone one base away, and base qualities are not on file.

Points the paper makes about the study in general: How much clinical and demographic metadata was included differed by source and by participant, and the metadata was provided uncurated.

The immunoSEQ Assay, a bias-controlled multiplex PCR, was used to amplify TCRbeta CDR3 regions from genomic DNA. In the authors' own workflow: The number of nucleated cells in each sample was estimated by amplification of reference gene primers within the assay. Sequence reads were collapsed and filtered to measure the absolute abundance of every unique TCRbeta CDR3 rearrangement. For each sample, productive Simpson clonality was calculated by taking the square root of Simpson's diversity index across productive rearrangements. The immuneACCESS repertoire file appears here via TCRdb, limited to in-frame rearrangements. These files lack a portion of the clones; in checked studies, under half of the deficit traces to unresolved V genes, and the cause of the others is not known. That table is the source of V, J and clone size, and D and trimming were worked out from the DNA. The sample contains about 210,000 clones, about 87% of them found a single time. The ten largest clones capture about 3% of the sample.

The collaborating institutions used their own protocols to collect whole blood in K2EDTA tubes. For TCRbeta analysis, collaborators shipped samples in one of three forms: frozen whole blood, isolated PBMCs, or DNA extracted from either of those sample types. Sample: peripheral blood. The sequence was collected from a man in his sixties with acute or convalescent COVID-19.

In nucleotides, the sequence is TGCGCCAGTTCAGGGGGCTCGGGTAATGAAAAACTGTTTTTT. Protein translation: CASSGGSGNEKLFF. This chain joins TRBV5-1 to TRBJ1-4, with 8 junctional bases fitting TRBD1. V trim: 8 bases; J trim: 4 bases; unmatched bases: 7. From its cysteine to its phenylalanine, the CDR3 spans 14 amino acids. The sequence is cut down to CDR3 DNA, 42 bases in frame from base 1. CDR1 and CDR2 were assigned from the germline V gene as SGHRS and YFSETQ.